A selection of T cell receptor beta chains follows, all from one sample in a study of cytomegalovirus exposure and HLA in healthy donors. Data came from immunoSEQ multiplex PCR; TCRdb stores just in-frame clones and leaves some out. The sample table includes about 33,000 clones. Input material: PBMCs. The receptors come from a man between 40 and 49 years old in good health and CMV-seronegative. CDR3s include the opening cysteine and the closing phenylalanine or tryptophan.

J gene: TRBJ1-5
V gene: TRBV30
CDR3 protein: CAWDPGQGRPQHF

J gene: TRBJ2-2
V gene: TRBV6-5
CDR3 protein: CASSSMPGQGSGELFF

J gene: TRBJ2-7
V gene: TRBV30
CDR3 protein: CAWSGGTTYEQYF

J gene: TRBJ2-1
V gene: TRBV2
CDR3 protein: CASSRDSDNEQFF

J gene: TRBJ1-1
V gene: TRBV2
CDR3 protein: CASSDEPNTEAFF

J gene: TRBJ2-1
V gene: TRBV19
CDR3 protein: CASRRARREGEQFF

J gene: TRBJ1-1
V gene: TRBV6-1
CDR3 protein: CASSPTGPDTEAFF

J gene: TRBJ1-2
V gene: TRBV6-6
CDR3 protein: CASSYGGQGCSF

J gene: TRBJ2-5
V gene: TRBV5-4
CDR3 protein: CASSLALAGETTQYF

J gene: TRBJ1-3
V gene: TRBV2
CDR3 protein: CASSAESGNTIYF

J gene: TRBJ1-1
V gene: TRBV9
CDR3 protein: CASSVGFLGVGNTEAFF

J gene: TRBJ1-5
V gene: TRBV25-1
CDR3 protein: CASSRGMDQPQHF

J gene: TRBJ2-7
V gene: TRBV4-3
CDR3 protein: CASSQDGTSGAYEQYF

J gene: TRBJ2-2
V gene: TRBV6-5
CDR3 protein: CASSRTGNTGELFF

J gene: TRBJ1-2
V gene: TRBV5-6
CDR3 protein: CASSLRRGYGYTF

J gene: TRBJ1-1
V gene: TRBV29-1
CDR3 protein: CSVETRANTEAFF

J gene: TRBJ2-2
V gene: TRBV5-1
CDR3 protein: CASSLGGQGITGELFF

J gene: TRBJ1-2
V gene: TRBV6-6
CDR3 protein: CASSSPPQGPMGYTF

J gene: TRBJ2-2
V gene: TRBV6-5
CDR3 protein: CASSYSFTGITGELFF

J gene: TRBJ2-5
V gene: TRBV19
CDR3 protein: CASSPGLLRAQETQYF